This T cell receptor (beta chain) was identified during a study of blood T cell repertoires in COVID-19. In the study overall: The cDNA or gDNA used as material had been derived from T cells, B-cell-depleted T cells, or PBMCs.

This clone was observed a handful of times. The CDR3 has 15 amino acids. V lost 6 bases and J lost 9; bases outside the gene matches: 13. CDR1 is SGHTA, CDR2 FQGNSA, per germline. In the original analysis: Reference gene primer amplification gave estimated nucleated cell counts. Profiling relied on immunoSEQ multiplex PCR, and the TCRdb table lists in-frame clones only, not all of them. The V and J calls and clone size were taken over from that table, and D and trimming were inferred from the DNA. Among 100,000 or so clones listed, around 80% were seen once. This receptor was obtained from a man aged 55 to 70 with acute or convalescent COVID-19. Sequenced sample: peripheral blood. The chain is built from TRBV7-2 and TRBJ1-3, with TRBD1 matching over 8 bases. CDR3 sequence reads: CASRPGTGPSSTIYF. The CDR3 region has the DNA TGTGCCAGCAGACCTGGGACAGGTCCGAGTAGCACCATATATTTT.